The clone carrying this T cell receptor (beta chain) was seen a handful of times. The data stem from a study of blood T cell repertoires in COVID-19. CDR3 length equals 14 residues. Germline values: CDR1 MNHEY, CDR2 SVGAGI. Germline trimming cut 6 bases from V and 6 bases from J; bases unmatched to any gene: 7. The assay was immunoSEQ multiplex PCR, and TCRdb's table has in-frame clones only and misses some. The sample records fewer than 250,000 clones, 80% to 90% being singletons. Specimen: peripheral blood. V gene TRBV6-5 combines with J gene TRBJ1-5; 8 bases are a match to TRBD1. This TCR came from a woman in her forties or fifties with acute or convalescent COVID-19. CDR3 nucleotide sequence: TGTGCCAGCAGATCGACAGGGGACCTTCAGCCCCAGCATTTT. It codes for CASRSTGDLQPQHF.